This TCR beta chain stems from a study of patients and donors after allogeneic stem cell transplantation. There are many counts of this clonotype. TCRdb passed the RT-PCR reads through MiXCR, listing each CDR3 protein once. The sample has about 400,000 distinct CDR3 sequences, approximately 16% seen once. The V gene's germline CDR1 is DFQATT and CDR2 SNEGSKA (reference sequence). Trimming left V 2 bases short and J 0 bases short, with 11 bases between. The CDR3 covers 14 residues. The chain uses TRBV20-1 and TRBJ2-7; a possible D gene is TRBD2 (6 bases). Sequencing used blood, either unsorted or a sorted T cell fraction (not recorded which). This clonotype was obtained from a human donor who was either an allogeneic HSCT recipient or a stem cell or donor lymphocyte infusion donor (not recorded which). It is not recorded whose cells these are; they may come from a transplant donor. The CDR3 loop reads CSARLALSSYEQYF. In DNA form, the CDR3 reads TGCAGTGCTAGACTAGCGCTTAGCTCCTACGAGCAGTACTTC.